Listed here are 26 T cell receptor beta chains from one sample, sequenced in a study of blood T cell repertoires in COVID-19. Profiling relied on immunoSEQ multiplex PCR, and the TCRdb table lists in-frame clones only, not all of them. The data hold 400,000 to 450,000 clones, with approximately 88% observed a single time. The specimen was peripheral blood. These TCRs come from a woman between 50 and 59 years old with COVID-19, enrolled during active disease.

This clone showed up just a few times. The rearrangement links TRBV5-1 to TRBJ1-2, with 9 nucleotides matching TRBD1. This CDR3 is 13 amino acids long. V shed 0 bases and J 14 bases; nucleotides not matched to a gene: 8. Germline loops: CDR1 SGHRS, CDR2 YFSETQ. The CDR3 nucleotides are TGCGCCAGCAGCTTGGTACGGGACAGGGTCGGAACCTTC. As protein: CASSLVRDRVGTF.

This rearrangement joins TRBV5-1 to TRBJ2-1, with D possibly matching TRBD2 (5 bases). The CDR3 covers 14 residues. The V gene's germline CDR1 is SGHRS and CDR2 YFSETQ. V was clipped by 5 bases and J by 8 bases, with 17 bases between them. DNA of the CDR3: TGCGCCAGCAGTGAAGGGTCGTTACTAGATGAGCAGTTCTTC. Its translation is CASSEGSLLDEQFF.

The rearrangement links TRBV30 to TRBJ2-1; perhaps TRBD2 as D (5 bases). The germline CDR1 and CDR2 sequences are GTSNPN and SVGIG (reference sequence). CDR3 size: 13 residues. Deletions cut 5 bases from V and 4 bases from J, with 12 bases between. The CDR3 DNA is TGTGCCTGGCGGACTTCGGGTTACAATGAGCAGTTCTTC. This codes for CAWRTSGYNEQFF.

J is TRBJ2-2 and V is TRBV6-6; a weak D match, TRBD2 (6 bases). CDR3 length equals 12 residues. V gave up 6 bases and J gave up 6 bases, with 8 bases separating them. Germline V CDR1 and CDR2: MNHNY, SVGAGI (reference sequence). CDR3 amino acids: CASRTGAGELFF. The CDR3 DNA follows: TGTGCCAGCAGAACGGGGGCCGGGGAGCTGTTTTTT.

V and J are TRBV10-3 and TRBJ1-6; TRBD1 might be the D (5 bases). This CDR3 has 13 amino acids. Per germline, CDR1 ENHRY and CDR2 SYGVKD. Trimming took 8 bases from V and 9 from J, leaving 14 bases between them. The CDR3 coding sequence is TGTGCCATCGTTTTGGTCAGGGCTTCACCCCTCCACTTT. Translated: CAIVLVRASPLHF.

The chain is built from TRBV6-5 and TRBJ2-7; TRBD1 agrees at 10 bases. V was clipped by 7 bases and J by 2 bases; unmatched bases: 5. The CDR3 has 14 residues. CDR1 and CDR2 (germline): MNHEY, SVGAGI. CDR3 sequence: CASTRDRGAYEQYF. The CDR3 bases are TGTGCCAGCACTCGGGACAGGGGTGCCTACGAGCAGTACTTC.

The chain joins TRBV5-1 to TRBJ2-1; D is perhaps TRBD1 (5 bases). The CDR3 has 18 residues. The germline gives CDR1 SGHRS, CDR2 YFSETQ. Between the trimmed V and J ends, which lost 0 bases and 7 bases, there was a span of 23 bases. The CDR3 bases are TGCGCCAGCAGCTTGGTCCAGGTGGGGCAGGGTTCCAGGAATGAGCAGTTCTTC. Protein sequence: CASSLVQVGQGSRNEQFF.

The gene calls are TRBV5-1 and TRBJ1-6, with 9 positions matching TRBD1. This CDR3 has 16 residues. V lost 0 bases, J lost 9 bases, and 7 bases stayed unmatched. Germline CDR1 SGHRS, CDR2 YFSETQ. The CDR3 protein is CASSLAGQGSSSPLHF. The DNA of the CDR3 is TGCGCCAGCAGCTTGGCCGGACAGGGGAGTAGTTCACCCCTCCACTTT.

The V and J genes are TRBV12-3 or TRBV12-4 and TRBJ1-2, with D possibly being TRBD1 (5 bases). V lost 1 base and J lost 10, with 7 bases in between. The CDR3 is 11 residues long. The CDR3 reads CASSLGQLYTF. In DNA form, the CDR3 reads TGTGCCAGCAGTTTAGGACAGCTCTACACCTTC.

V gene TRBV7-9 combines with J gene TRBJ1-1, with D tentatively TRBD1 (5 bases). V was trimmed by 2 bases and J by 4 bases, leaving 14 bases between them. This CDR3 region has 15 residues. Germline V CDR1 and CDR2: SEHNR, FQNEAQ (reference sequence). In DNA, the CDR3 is TGTGCCAGCAGCTTATCGAATGGGGGGTCCACTGAAGCTTTCTTT. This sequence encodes CASSLSNGGSTEAFF. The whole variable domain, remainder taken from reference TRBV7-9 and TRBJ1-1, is DTGVSQNPRHKITKRGQNVTFRCDPISEHNRLYWYRQTLGQGPEFLTYFQNEAQLEKSRLLSDRFSAERPKGSFSTLEIQRTEQGDSAMYLCASSLSNGGSTEAFFGQGTRLTVV.

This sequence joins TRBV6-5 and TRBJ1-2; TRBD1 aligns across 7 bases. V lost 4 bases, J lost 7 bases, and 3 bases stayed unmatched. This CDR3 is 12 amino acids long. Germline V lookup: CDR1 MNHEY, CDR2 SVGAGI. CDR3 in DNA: TGTGCCAGCAGTTTCGACAGGGCTGGCTACACCTTC. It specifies CASSFDRAGYTF.

As DNA, the CDR3 is TGTGCCTGGAGTGTATCTGGGGGGGCGCGGATGGGTAGAGGGACTGAAGCTTTCTTT. It encodes CAWSVSGGARMGRGTEAFF. This chain links TRBV30 with TRBJ1-1; tentative D call: TRBD1 (6 bases). The germline V and J ends were trimmed by 0 bases and 5 bases, with 28 bases remaining between them. Germline values: CDR1 GTSNPN, CDR2 SVGIG (reference sequence). The CDR3 contains 19 residues.

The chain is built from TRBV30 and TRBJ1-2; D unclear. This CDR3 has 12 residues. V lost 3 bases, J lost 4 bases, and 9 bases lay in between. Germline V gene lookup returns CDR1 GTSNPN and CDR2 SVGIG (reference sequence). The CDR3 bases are TGTGCCTGGAGCCGCCAGGTCTATGGCTACACCTTC. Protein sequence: CAWSRQVYGYTF. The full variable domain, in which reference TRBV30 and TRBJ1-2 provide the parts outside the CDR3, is SQTIHQWPATLVQPVGSPLSLECTVEGTSNPNLYWYRQAAGRGLQLLFYSVGIGQISSEVPQNLSASRPQDRQFILSSKKLLLSDSGFYLCAWSRQVYGYTFGSGTRLTVV.

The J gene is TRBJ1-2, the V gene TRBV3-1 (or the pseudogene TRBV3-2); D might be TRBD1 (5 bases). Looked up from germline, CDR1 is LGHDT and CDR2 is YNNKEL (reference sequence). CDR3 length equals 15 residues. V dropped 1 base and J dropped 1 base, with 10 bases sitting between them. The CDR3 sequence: CASSQGAGGNYGYTF. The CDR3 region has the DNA TGTGCCAGCAGCCAAGGTGCCGGGGGTAACTATGGCTACACCTTC.

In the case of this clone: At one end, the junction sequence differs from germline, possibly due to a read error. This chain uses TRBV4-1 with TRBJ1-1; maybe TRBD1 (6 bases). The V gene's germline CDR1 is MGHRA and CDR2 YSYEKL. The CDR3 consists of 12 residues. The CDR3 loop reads CASSRGGAEAFF. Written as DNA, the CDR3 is TGCGCCAGCAGCCGAGGGGGGGCTGAGGCTTTCTTT.

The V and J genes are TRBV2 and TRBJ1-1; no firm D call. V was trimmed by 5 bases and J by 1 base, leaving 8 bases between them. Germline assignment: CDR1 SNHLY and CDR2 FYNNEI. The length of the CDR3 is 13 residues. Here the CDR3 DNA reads TGTGCCAGCAGTTTTTCCAGGAACACTGAAGCTTTCTTT. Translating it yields CASSFSRNTEAFF.

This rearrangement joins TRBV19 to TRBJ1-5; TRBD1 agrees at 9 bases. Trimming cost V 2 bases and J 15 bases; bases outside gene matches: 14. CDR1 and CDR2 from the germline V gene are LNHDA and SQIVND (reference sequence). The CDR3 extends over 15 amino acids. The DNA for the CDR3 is TGTGCCAGTAGTATATCAACAGGGGGCTATGAGGACAGGCATTTT. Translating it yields CASSISTGGYEDRHF.

CDR3 bases: TGTGCCAGCAGGACAGGGAACAATGAGCAGTTCTTC. Its translation: CASRTGNNEQFF. The J gene is TRBJ2-1, the V gene TRBV2; 7 nucleotides align to TRBD1. CDR1 is SNHLY, CDR2 FYNNEI, per germline. The V segment lost 6 bases and the J segment 5 bases; nucleotides outside the gene matches: 1. This CDR3 contains 12 residues.

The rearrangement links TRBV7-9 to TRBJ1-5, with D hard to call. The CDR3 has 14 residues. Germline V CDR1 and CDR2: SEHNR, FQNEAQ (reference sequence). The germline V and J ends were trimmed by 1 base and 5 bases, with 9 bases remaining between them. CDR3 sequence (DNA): TGTGCCAGCAGCTTAGGAGGGTTGGATCAGCCCCAGCATTTT. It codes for CASSLGGLDQPQHF.

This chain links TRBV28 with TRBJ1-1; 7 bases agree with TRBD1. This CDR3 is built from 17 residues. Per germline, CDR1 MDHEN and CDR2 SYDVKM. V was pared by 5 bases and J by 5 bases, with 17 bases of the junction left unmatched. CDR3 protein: CASSTPFSGQGETEAFF. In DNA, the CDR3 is TGTGCCAGCAGTACGCCATTTTCCGGGCAGGGGGAAACTGAAGCTTTCTTT.

CDR3 bases: TGTGCCATCACTCCTGACAGGGGCCTTTCTGGAAACACCATATATTTT. It is translated as CAITPDRGLSGNTIYF. This rearrangement joins TRBV10-3 to TRBJ1-3, with 8 bases lining up with TRBD1. From germline, CDR1 is ENHRY and CDR2 SYGVKD. This CDR3 is built from 16 residues. The V and J ends lost 7 bases and 1 base, in that order; junction bases with no gene match: 9.

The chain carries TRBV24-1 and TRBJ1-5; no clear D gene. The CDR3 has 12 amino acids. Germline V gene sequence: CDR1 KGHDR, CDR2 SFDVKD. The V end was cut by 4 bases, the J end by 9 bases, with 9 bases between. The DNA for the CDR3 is TGTGCCACCAGTGAGGAGGAGGGGCCCCAGCATTTT. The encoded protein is CATSEEEGPQHF.

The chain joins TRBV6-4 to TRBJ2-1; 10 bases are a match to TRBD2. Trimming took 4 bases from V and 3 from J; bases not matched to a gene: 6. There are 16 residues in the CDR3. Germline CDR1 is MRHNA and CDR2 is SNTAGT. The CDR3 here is CASSGRGLASYNEQFF. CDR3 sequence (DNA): TGTGCCAGCAGTGGAAGGGGACTAGCGAGCTACAATGAGCAGTTCTTC.

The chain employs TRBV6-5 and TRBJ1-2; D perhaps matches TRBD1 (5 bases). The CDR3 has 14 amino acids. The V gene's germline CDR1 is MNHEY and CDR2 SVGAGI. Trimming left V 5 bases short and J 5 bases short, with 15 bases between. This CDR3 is CASSKGNSRYGYTF. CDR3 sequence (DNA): TGTGCCAGCAGTAAGGGGAACAGTAGGTATGGCTACACCTTC.

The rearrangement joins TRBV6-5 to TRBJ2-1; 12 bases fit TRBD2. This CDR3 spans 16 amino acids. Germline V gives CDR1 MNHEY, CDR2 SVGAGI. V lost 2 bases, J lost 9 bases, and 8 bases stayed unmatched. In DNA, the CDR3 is TGTGCCAGCAGTTACCCACCTAGCGGGGGGGCCGGTGAGCAGTTCTTC. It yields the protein CASSYPPSGGAGEQFF.

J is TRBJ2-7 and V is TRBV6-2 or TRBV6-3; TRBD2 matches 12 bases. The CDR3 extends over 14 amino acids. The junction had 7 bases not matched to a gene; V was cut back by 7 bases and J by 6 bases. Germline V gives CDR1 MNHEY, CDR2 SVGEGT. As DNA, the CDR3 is TGTGCCAGCACCCCGACTAGCGGGGGTGGCGAGCAGTACTTC. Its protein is CASTPTSGGGEQYF.